These 32 T cell receptor beta chains share one sample of origin, sequenced in a study of beta chain features in type 1 diabetes (dated by TCRdb to the late 2010s). Overall study results and their limits: In all four CD4+ subsets, TCRB CDR3 length was moderately but significantly shorter in type 1 diabetes patients.

Libraries were constructed by the immunoSEQ multiplex PCR assay. The High Capacity cDNA Reverse Transcription Kit was used to reverse transcribe all of the isolated RNA, meaning that expressed TCRB transcripts were what got sequenced. TCRdb mirrors the immuneACCESS table, restricted to in-frame sequences. Some clones are absent from its copies; in checked studies, under half trace to an unresolved V gene, and the reason for the others is unknown. The sample table shows over 150,000 clones, and 7.8% are seen once. Around 0.94% of the sample belongs to the ten largest clones. Their cognate antigens are unknown. Sequencing was carried out using central memory CD4+ T cells from blood. Every receptor here comes from a woman between 40 and 55 years old with type 1 diabetes.

This clone appeared a few times. This chain uses TRBV19 with TRBJ1-5, with D uncertain. Germline CDR1 and CDR2: LNHDA and SQIVND (reference sequence). Trimming pared 6 bases from V and 1 base from J, leaving 16 bases between. The CDR3 totals 16 residues. The CDR3 here is CASRPLEGESNQPQHF. The CDR3 region has the DNA TGTGCCAGTAGACCCCTGGAGGGCGAAAGCAATCAGCCCCAGCATTTT.

Only a few counts were recorded for this clone. The chain has TRBV14 and TRBJ2-7; D possibly corresponds to TRBD2 (5 bases). Germline V gene lookup returns CDR1 SGHDN and CDR2 FVKESK. This CDR3 has 13 residues. V lost 3 bases, J lost 4 bases, and 10 bases lay in between. CDR3 sequence reads: CASSHKRLYEQYF. The CDR3 DNA follows: TGTGCCAGCAGCCACAAGCGGCTTTACGAGCAGTACTTC. The full variable domain, with the rest looked up from reference TRBV14 and TRBJ2-7, is EAGVTQFPSHSVIEKGQTVTLRCDPISGHDNLYWYRRVMGKEIKFLLHFVKESKQDESGMPNNRFLAERTGGTYSTLKVQPAELEDSGVYFCASSHKRLYEQYFGPGTRLTVT.

This clone turned up a few times. The V gene is TRBV6-1, the J gene TRBJ1-6; possibly TRBD1 for D (5 bases). This CDR3 comprises 15 residues. V dropped 6 bases and J dropped 1 base, with 10 bases sitting between them. The germline gives CDR1 MNHNS, CDR2 SASEGT. The CDR3 nucleotides are TGTGCCAGCAGGTTCCAGGGTTCCTATAATTCACCCCTCCACTTT. The encoded protein is CASRFQGSYNSPLHF.

This clone was seen repeatedly, ten times or more. This chain uses TRBV5-1 with TRBJ2-5; 8 bases map to TRBD1. The CDR3 loop spans 14 amino acids. Germline-derived CDR1 and CDR2 are SGHRS and YFSETQ. The J segment lost 3 bases and the V segment lost 4 bases, leaving 5 bases of the junction unmatched. This chain's CDR3 is CASSPTGVKETQYF. The CDR3 bases are TGCGCCAGCAGCCCGACAGGGGTTAAAGAGACCCAGTACTTC.

This clone was detected many times. The V gene is TRBV29-1, the J gene TRBJ2-3; tentative D call: TRBD2 (6 bases). Germline V CDR1 and CDR2: SQVTM, ANQGSEA. The germline V and J ends were trimmed by 3 bases and 7 bases, with 20 bases remaining between them. CDR3 size: 15 residues. This chain's CDR3 is CSVDVRQRVKNTQYF. As DNA, the CDR3 is TGCAGCGTTGACGTGCGACAGCGGGTAAAAAATACGCAGTATTTT.

The chain combines TRBV5-1 with TRBJ2-2; D is ambiguous. Germline V lookup: CDR1 SGHRS, CDR2 YFSETQ. The CDR3 is made up of 14 amino acids. Between the trimmed V and J ends, which lost 5 bases and 0 bases, there was a span of 8 bases. The CDR3 region is CASSSRANTGELFF. The CDR3 coding sequence is TGCGCCAGCAGTTCTCGAGCGAACACCGGGGAGCTGTTTTTT.

This clone has a count of ten or more. Different DNA sequences within this sample yield the same CDR3. The gene calls are TRBV27 and TRBJ2-3, with TRBD1 identical over 7 bases. V lost 0 bases to trimming and J lost 1 base; unmatched junction nucleotides: 1. CDR3 length: 15 amino acids. Germline V lookup: CDR1 MNHEY, CDR2 SMNVEV (reference sequence). The CDR3 bases are TGTGCCAGCAGTTTATCGGGGACAGGCACAGATACGCAGTATTTT. Protein product: CASSLSGTGTDTQYF.

This clone was seen a handful of times. This chain connects TRBV9 to TRBJ1-2; TRBD1 aligns across 10 bases. Germline V gives CDR1 SGDLS, CDR2 YYNGEE. The CDR3 loop spans 14 amino acids. After removal of 4 bases from V and 8 bases from J, the junction contained 8 bases not matched to a gene. Here the CDR3 DNA reads TGTGCCAGCAGCCCCGGGACAGGGGATCGGGGCTACACCTTC. This codes for CASSPGTGDRGYTF. The full variable domain, completed using reference TRBV9 and TRBJ1-2, is DSGVTQTPKHLITATGQRVTLRCSPRSGDLSVYWYQQSLDQGLQFLIQYYNGEERAKGNILERFSAQQFPDLHSELNLSSLELGDSALYFCASSPGTGDRGYTFGSGTRLTVV.

This clone was seen a handful of times. The CDR3 bases are TGTGCCAGCAGCAAGGACAGGGGTATCTATGGCTACACCTTC. Translating it yields CASSKDRGIYGYTF. The chain is built from TRBV7-6 and TRBJ1-2; 9 bases match TRBD1. V was clipped by 5 bases and J by 4 bases; unmatched bases: 5. The CDR3 covers 14 residues. CDR1 is SGHVS and CDR2 is FNYEAQ in the germline V gene.

This clone has only a few counts. The genes are TRBV7-9 and TRBJ2-3, with D perhaps TRBD2 (5 bases). Trimming took off 4 bases at V and 6 bases at J, with 14 bases between the two ends. Germline-derived CDR1 and CDR2 are SEHNR and FQNEAQ (reference sequence). The CDR3 loop spans 14 amino acids. The CDR3 reads CASSSLGLVDTQYF. CDR3 sequence (DNA): TGTGCCAGCAGCTCCCTCGGACTCGTGGATACGCAGTATTTT. Full variable domain (rest looked up from reference TRBV7-9 and TRBJ2-3): DTGVSQNPRHKITKRGQNVTFRCDPISEHNRLYWYRQTLGQGPEFLTYFQNEAQLEKSRLLSDRFSAERPKGSFSTLEIQRTEQGDSAMYLCASSSLGLVDTQYFGPGTRLTVL.

The chain employs TRBV5-8 and TRBJ2-7; 8 bases fit TRBD1. The CDR3 runs to 15 residues. Germline trimming cut 5 bases from V and 1 base from J; bases unmatched to any gene: 8. CDR1 is SGHTS, CDR2 YDEGEE, per germline. This CDR3 reads CASSLRTGWSYEQYF. CDR3 sequence (DNA): TGTGCCAGCAGTCTTCGGACAGGGTGGTCCTACGAGCAGTACTTC.

The CDR3 loop is CASTGNPGANVLTF. DNA for the CDR3: TGTGCCAGCACAGGGAACCCTGGGGCCAACGTCCTGACTTTC. The rearrangement uses TRBV2 and TRBJ2-6; maybe TRBD1 (5 bases). The V gene's germline CDR1 is SNHLY and CDR2 FYNNEI. V was shortened by 7 bases and J by 2 bases, with 9 bases between the two germline ends. The CDR3 loop spans 14 amino acids. Full variable domain (missing parts from reference TRBV2 and TRBJ2-6): EPEVTQTPSHQVTQMGQEVILRCVPISNHLYFYWYRQILGQKVEFLVSFYNNEISEKSEIFDDQFSVERPDGSNFTLKIRSTKLEDSAMYFCASTGNPGANVLTFGAGSRLTVL.

This chain links TRBV7-3 with TRBJ2-2; 8 bases agree with TRBD2. The V and J ends lost 5 bases and 7 bases, in that order; junction bases with no gene match: 3. This CDR3 has 13 amino acids. Germline CDR1 reads SGHTA; CDR2 reads FQGTGA. CDR3 loop: CASSPGGNGELFF. DNA of the CDR3: TGTGCCAGCAGCCCGGGGGGGAACGGGGAGCTGTTTTTT. The full variable domain, completed using reference TRBV7-3 and TRBJ2-2, is GAGVSQTPSNKVTEKGKYVELRCDPISGHTALYWYRQSLGQGPEFLIYFQGTGAADDSGLPNDRFFAVRPEGSVSTLKIQRTERGDSAVYLCASSPGGNGELFFGEGSRLTVL.

V usage is TRBV7-2 and J usage is TRBJ2-3, with TRBD1 identical over 7 bases. Germline V gives CDR1 SGHTA, CDR2 FQGNSA. Germline trimming cut 4 bases from V and 2 bases from J; bases unmatched to any gene: 6. The CDR3 contains 15 residues. This chain's CDR3 is CASSSTGQNTDTQYF. The CDR3 coding sequence is TGTGCCAGCAGCTCAACGGGACAGAACACAGATACGCAGTATTTT.

J is TRBJ2-5 and V is TRBV19, with 7 bases matching TRBD2. V lost 3 bases, J lost 2 bases, and 9 bases stayed unmatched. Germline V gene data show CDR1 as LNHDA and CDR2 as SQIVND (reference sequence). The CDR3 extends over 16 amino acids. The chain's CDR3 is CASSILFSAGQETQYF. Written as DNA, the CDR3 is TGTGCCAGTAGTATTCTATTCTCAGCGGGGCAAGAGACCCAGTACTTC.

V is TRBV7-3 and J is TRBJ2-2, with a weak D call TRBD1 (5 bases). Germline V gives CDR1 SGHTA, CDR2 FQGTGA. The CDR3 has 15 residues. Trimming took 5 bases from V and 3 from J, leaving 13 bases between them. CDR3 DNA: TGTGCCAGCAGCCTGATGACAGTCTACACCGGGGAGCTGTTTTTT. It specifies CASSLMTVYTGELFF. Supplemented by reference TRBV7-3 and TRBJ2-2, the full variable domain reads GAGVSQTPSNKVTEKGKYVELRCDPISGHTALYWYRQSLGQGPEFLIYFQGTGAADDSGLPNDRFFAVRPEGSVSTLKIQRTERGDSAVYLCASSLMTVYTGELFFGEGSRLTVL.

This clone showed up just a few times. CDR3 sequence: CASSMNSLNTEAFF. The CDR3 DNA follows: TGTGCCAGTAGTATGAACAGTCTGAACACTGAAGCTTTCTTT. The genes are TRBV19 and TRBJ1-1; no reliable D call. This CDR3 contains 14 residues. CDR1 LNHDA and CDR2 SQIVND come from the germline V gene (reference sequence). V lost 3 bases, J lost 0 bases, and 8 bases lay in between.

This rearrangement joins TRBV2 to TRBJ1-2, with TRBD1 matching over 10 bases. V gave up 7 bases and J gave up 2 bases; unmatched junction bases: 1. Germline CDR1 and CDR2: SNHLY and FYNNEI. This CDR3 spans 13 amino acids. CDR3 sequence reads: CASKGQGNYGYTF. The CDR3 DNA reads TGTGCCAGCAAGGGACAGGGGAACTATGGCTACACCTTC.

The chain links TRBV30 to TRBJ1-2; weak D call: TRBD1 (5 bases). CDR1 and CDR2 from the germline V gene are GTSNPN and SVGIG (reference sequence). The CDR3 sequence is 12 residues long. Between the trimmed V and J ends, which lost 6 bases and 7 bases, there was a span of 15 bases. CDR3 region: CACGKGVGGYTF. The CDR3 DNA follows: TGTGCCTGCGGAAAAGGGGTCGGTGGCTACACCTTC.

The chain joins TRBV15 to TRBJ1-5, with D unclear. V lost 1 base and J 6 bases, leaving 10 bases between the germline ends. The CDR3 covers 14 residues. Per germline, CDR1 LNHNV and CDR2 YYDKDF (reference sequence). As DNA, the CDR3 is TGTGCCACCAGCAGAGCGGGAGGCGGTCAGCCCCAGCATTTT. Its protein is CATSRAGGGQPQHF.

This clone was recorded a few times. The rearrangement uses TRBV9 and TRBJ1-3; D not certain. Germline V gene sequence: CDR1 SGDLS, CDR2 YYNGEE. Trimming removed 0 bases at V and 4 bases at J, with 17 bases between. CDR3 size: 17 residues. The CDR3 nucleotides are TGTGCCAGCAGCGTAGAGGGCTGGGCAGGAGGAGGAAACACCATATATTTT. This sequence encodes CASSVEGWAGGGNTIYF.

The chain employs TRBV23-1 and TRBJ1-6; perhaps TRBD1 as D (6 bases). TRBV23-1 is noted as an ORF with a role that remains uncertain. This CDR3 comprises 17 residues. V lost 0 bases, J lost 6 bases, and 15 bases lay in between. CDR3: CASSQSSSGVVNSPLHF. The CDR3 nucleotides are TGCGCCAGCAGTCAATCGAGTTCAGGGGTTGTTAATTCACCCCTCCACTTT.

The chain links TRBV5-5 to TRBJ1-2, with 9 bases lining up with TRBD1. CDR1 is SGHKS, CDR2 YYEKEE, per germline (reference sequence). The CDR3 is 15 residues long. J was trimmed by 8 bases and V by 0 bases; bases with no gene match: 8. CDR3 in DNA: TGTGCCAGCAGCTTGGACGGGACAGGGCTGGGGGGCTACACCTTC. This gives the protein CASSLDGTGLGGYTF.

The chain is built from TRBV27 and TRBJ2-1, with TRBD2 identical over 14 bases. The ends lost 5 bases at V and 10 bases at J; junction bases unmatched: 10. The germline CDR1 and CDR2 sequences are MNHEY and SMNVEV (reference sequence). The length of the CDR3 is 16 residues. CDR3 sequence (DNA): TGTGCCAGCAGTCCCGCGGGACTAGCGGGAGAGGGCGAGCAGTTCTTC. Its translation is CASSPAGLAGEGEQFF.

This clone was counted only a few times. The rearrangement links TRBV28 to TRBJ1-2, with 11 bases matching TRBD1. The CDR3 loop spans 14 amino acids. Per germline, CDR1 MDHEN and CDR2 SYDVKM. V gave up 6 bases and J gave up 7 bases; unmatched junction bases: 7. In DNA, the CDR3 is TGTGCCAGCAGCCCCGGACAGGGGGCTCTTGGCTACACCTTC. Encoded protein: CASSPGQGALGYTF.

This clone occurred a few times. This chain joins TRBV28 and TRBJ2-1; 10 positions agree with TRBD2. Germline lookup yields CDR1 MDHEN and CDR2 SYDVKM. Germline trimming cut 6 bases from V and 7 bases from J; bases unmatched to any gene: 12. The CDR3 is 16 amino acids. CDR3 nucleotides: TGTGCCAGCAGGACTTATACTAGCGGGGCAGGGAATGAGCAGTTCTTC. As protein: CASRTYTSGAGNEQFF.

This rearrangement joins TRBV20-1 to TRBJ1-1, with D possibly TRBD1 on 6 matching bases. The CDR3 sequence is 11 residues long. Trimming took 7 bases from V and 3 from J, leaving 9 bases between them. Germline CDR1 reads DFQATT; CDR2 reads SNEGSKA (reference sequence). In nucleotides, the CDR3 is TGCAGTGTTCGGACAGACACTGAAGCTTTCTTT. Translated, it gives CSVRTDTEAFF.

J is TRBJ2-5 and V is TRBV28; 7 nucleotides line up with TRBD1. The CDR3 is made up of 14 amino acids. V dropped 5 bases and J dropped 4; count of bases not matched to a gene: 7. Germline CDR1 MDHEN, CDR2 SYDVKM. The CDR3 is CASSRGQDPETQYF. The CDR3 DNA is TGTGCCAGCAGTCGTGGACAGGATCCAGAGACCCAGTACTTC.

The chain carries TRBV27 and TRBJ1-1; D is perhaps TRBD1 (6 bases). CDR3 length: 14 residues. V lost 3 bases to trimming and J lost 4 bases, with 12 bases between them. The germline CDR1 and CDR2 sequences are MNHEY and SMNVEV (reference sequence). The CDR3 sequence: CASSFNRDTTEAFF. For the CDR3, the DNA is TGTGCCAGCAGTTTCAACAGGGACACCACTGAAGCTTTCTTT.

J is TRBJ1-2 and V is TRBV13; 8 bases agree with TRBD1. V shed 5 bases, J shed 8 bases, and the junction held 4 bases outside the gene matches. The germline gives CDR1 PRHDT, CDR2 FYEKMQ (reference sequence). The length of the CDR3 is 12 residues. CDR3 DNA: TGTGCCAGCAGCCGTGACAGGGGCGGCTACACCTTC. It translates to CASSRDRGGYTF.

This chain connects TRBV28 to TRBJ2-7; perhaps TRBD1 as D (6 bases). This CDR3 contains 14 residues. CDR1 is MDHEN, CDR2 SYDVKM, per germline. The V end lost 2 bases, the J end lost 6 bases, and 14 bases lay between the germline ends. CDR3 amino acids: CASSLPGELSEQYF. The CDR3 DNA sequence: TGTGCCAGCAGTTTACCAGGGGAATTGAGCGAGCAGTACTTC.

The chain combines TRBV28 with TRBJ2-5, with 9 positions matching TRBD1. J lost 4 bases, V lost 5 bases, and 5 bases had no gene match. This CDR3 comprises 14 residues. Germline V gene sequence: CDR1 MDHEN, CDR2 SYDVKM. The DNA of the CDR3 is TGTGCCAGCAGTCCCGGGACAGGGACAGAGACCCAGTACTTC. Translating it yields CASSPGTGTETQYF.